This T cell receptor (beta chain) stems from a study of CD8 T cells in ankylosing spondylitis. Study outcomes and limitations: Earlier studies detected some motif variants in reactive arthritis synovial fluid and blood. What seemed typical of ankylosing spondylitis blood was a TCR beta motif built from fewer than ten highly homologous variants. Disease-linked clones were found to be CD8+ and relatively rare in peripheral blood. Enrichment of disease-linked clones was reportedly significant in matched ankylosing spondylitis synovial fluid.

V was trimmed by 3 bases and J by 4 bases, leaving 8 bases between them. This CDR3 spans 13 amino acids. Looked up from germline, CDR1 is SGHVS and CDR2 is FQNEAQ. Using quantitative 5'-RACE with molecular barcodes, the authors made TCR beta libraries. TCRdb ran MiXCR on the 5' RACE reads and lists one entry per CDR3 protein. This repertoire shows 130,000 or so distinct CDR3 sequences, about a sixth found once; its top ten account for approximately 33%. To note about this clonotype: Its specificity is unknown.

The sequenced material came from blood, either unsorted or a sorted T cell fraction (not recorded which). This sequence was found in a male donor with ankylosing spondylitis. The chain recombines TRBV7-8 with TRBJ2-3, with D unresolved. CDR3 residues: CASSLTGADTQYF. The CDR3 bases are TGTGCCAGCAGCTTGACGGGCGCAGATACGCAGTATTTT.